The 13 T cell receptor beta chains presented below share a single source sample, sequenced in a study of blood T cell repertoires in COVID-19. Some clones are missing from TCRdb's copy, which holds only in-frame ones; the method was immunoSEQ multiplex PCR. The data contain about 190,000 clones, 90% of them singletons. Specimen: peripheral blood. The receptors derive from a man in his fifties or sixties with acute or convalescent COVID-19.

The chain has TRBV25-1 and TRBJ2-7, with 9 bases aligning to TRBD1. Germline trimming cut 6 bases from V and 5 bases from J; bases unmatched to any gene: 14. Germline assignment: CDR1 MGHDK and CDR2 SYGVNS. The CDR3 loop spans 16 amino acids. The CDR3 loop reads CASSGWIRDRVNEQYF. CDR3 bases: TGTGCCAGCAGCGGGTGGATCCGGGACAGGGTTAACGAGCAGTACTTC.

The chain uses TRBV7-2 and TRBJ1-2, with 7 positions matching TRBD1. The CDR3 runs 14 residues. V trimming: 1 base; J trimming: 2 bases; junction bases outside the gene matches: 1. The germline gives CDR1 SGHTA, CDR2 FQGNSA. The CDR3 reads CASSLGTGNYGYTF. In nucleotides, the CDR3 is TGTGCCAGCAGCTTAGGGACAGGAAACTATGGCTACACCTTC.

The chain links TRBV15 to TRBJ1-1; the D is unclear. The CDR3 has 14 residues. V lost 5 bases and J 4 bases, leaving 14 bases between the germline ends. Germline V lookup: CDR1 LNHNV, CDR2 YYDKDF (reference sequence). CDR3 nucleotide sequence: TGTGCCACCAGCCGGGAAGGGATTCGCACTGAAGCTTTCTTT. Amino acid sequence: CATSREGIRTEAFF.

The chain is built from TRBV7-9 and TRBJ2-1; 9 bases are a match to TRBD2. The germline gives CDR1 SEHNR, CDR2 FQNEAQ (reference sequence). V trimming: 3 bases; J trimming: 2 bases; junction bases outside the gene matches: 11. The CDR3 spans 18 residues. The CDR3 spells CASSLDPAAGGPYNEQFF. The CDR3 DNA is TGTGCCAGCAGCTTGGACCCCGCGGCGGGGGGGCCCTACAATGAGCAGTTCTTC. Full variable domain (rest looked up from reference TRBV7-9 and TRBJ2-1): DTGVSQNPRHKITKRGQNVTFRCDPISEHNRLYWYRQTLGQGPEFLTYFQNEAQLEKSRLLSDRFSAERPKGSFSTLEIQRTEQGDSAMYLCASSLDPAAGGPYNEQFFGPGTRLTVL.

The chain recombines TRBV28 with TRBJ2-3; D is unresolved. Trimming removed 2 bases at V and 4 bases at J, with 4 bases between. This CDR3 comprises 12 residues. In germline, CDR1 is MDHEN, CDR2 SYDVKM. The CDR3 region is CASSLGADTQYF. The CDR3, as DNA: TGTGCCAGCAGTTTAGGAGCAGATACGCAGTATTTT. Looking up the rest from reference TRBV28 and TRBJ2-3 gives the full variable domain: DVKVTQSSRYLVKRTGEKVFLECVQDMDHENMFWYRQDPGLGLRLIYFSYDVKMKEKGDIPEGYSVSREKKERFSLILESASTNQTSMYLCASSLGADTQYFGPGTRLTVL.

The chain carries TRBV7-2 and TRBJ2-4; 9 bases align to TRBD2. With V trimmed by 2 bases and J by 7 bases, 9 bases remained unmatched. CDR3 size: 16 residues. In germline, CDR1 is SGHTA, CDR2 FQGNSA. The CDR3 sequence: CASSLKAGGSGNIQYF. The CDR3 DNA sequence: TGTGCCAGCAGCTTAAAAGCGGGGGGAAGCGGTAACATTCAGTACTTC.

CDR3 residues: CSVAPSTIGGETQYF. The CDR3 nucleotides are TGCAGCGTTGCACCCTCAACCATCGGCGGGGAGACCCAGTACTTC. The V call is TRBV29-1, the J call TRBJ2-5, with a weak D call TRBD2 (5 bases). This CDR3 comprises 15 residues. The germline gives CDR1 SQVTM, CDR2 ANQGSEA. Trimming left V 4 bases short and J 5 bases short, with 20 bases between. Full variable domain (remainder filled in from reference TRBV29-1 and TRBJ2-5): SAVISQKPSRDICQRGTSLTIQCQVDSQVTMMFWYRQQPGQSLTLIATANQGSEATYESGFVIDKFPISRPNLTFSTLTVSNMSPEDSSIYLCSVAPSTIGGETQYFGPGTRLLVL.

The J gene is TRBJ2-2, the V gene TRBV4-1; D remains unclear. V gave up 0 bases and J gave up 4 bases, with 6 bases separating them. From germline, CDR1 is MGHRA and CDR2 YSYEKL. This CDR3 is built from 14 residues. The chain's CDR3 is CASSQDAGTGELFF. The CDR3, as DNA: TGCGCCAGCAGCCAAGACGCAGGCACCGGGGAGCTGTTTTTT.

The V gene is TRBV19, the J gene TRBJ1-5; 7 positions agree with TRBD1. The CDR3 length is 15 residues. Germline CDR1 and CDR2: LNHDA and SQIVND (reference sequence). V was pared by 3 bases and J by 5 bases, with 7 bases of the junction left unmatched. The CDR3 DNA follows: TGTGCCAGTAGTATGGAACAACAGGGGCATCAGCCCCAGCATTTT. It codes for CASSMEQQGHQPQHF. Complete variable domain (other parts from reference TRBV19 and TRBJ1-5): DGGITQSPKYLFRKEGQNVTLSCEQNLNHDAMYWYRQDPGQGLRLIYYSQIVNDFQKGDIAEGYSVSREKKESFPLTVTSAQKNPTAFYLCASSMEQQGHQPQHFGDGTRLSIL.

This chain uses TRBV7-9 with TRBJ2-7; 9 bases map to TRBD2. CDR1 is SEHNR, CDR2 FQNEAQ, per germline (reference sequence). CDR3 length: 15 residues. With V trimmed by 6 bases and J by 0 bases, 6 bases remained unmatched. This CDR3 is CASRQTSGYSYEQYV. CDR3 in DNA: TGTGCCAGCAGGCAAACTAGCGGGTACTCCTACGAGCAGTACGTC.

J is TRBJ2-5 and V is TRBV9; the D gene is possibly TRBD2 (6 bases). The germline CDR1 and CDR2 sequences are SGDLS and YYNGEE. This CDR3 contains 14 residues. Between the trimmed V and J ends, which lost 4 bases and 2 bases, there was a span of 12 bases. The CDR3 loop is CASSRLDEQETQYF. In DNA, the CDR3 is TGTGCCAGCAGCAGACTAGACGAACAAGAGACCCAGTACTTC.

A note on this clone: The sample has other DNA sequences that encode this CDR3 too. For the CDR3, the DNA is TGTGCCAGCAGCACCAGGGGGCTGAACACTGAAGCTTTCTTT. Protein: CASSTRGLNTEAFF. The V call is TRBV7-9, the J call TRBJ1-1, with 8 bases identical to TRBD1. The CDR3 totals 14 residues. V shed 5 bases, J shed 0 bases, and the junction held 2 bases outside the gene matches. CDR1 is SEHNR, CDR2 FQNEAQ, per germline (reference sequence). Filled out from reference TRBV7-9 and TRBJ1-1, the complete variable domain reads DTGVSQNPRHKITKRGQNVTFRCDPISEHNRLYWYRQTLGQGPEFLTYFQNEAQLEKSRLLSDRFSAERPKGSFSTLEIQRTEQGDSAMYLCASSTRGLNTEAFFGQGTRLTVV.

This clone was seen a single time. V is TRBV9 and J is TRBJ2-1, with D possibly matching TRBD1 (5 bases). Germline V gene data show CDR1 as SGDLS and CDR2 as YYNGEE. The CDR3 extends over 14 amino acids. The V and J ends lost 5 bases and 4 bases respectively, with 13 bases between them. The CDR3 is CASSYDGQYNEQFF. As DNA, the CDR3 is TGTGCCAGCAGTTACGACGGACAATACAATGAGCAGTTCTTC.